The next 7 T cell receptor beta chains were all read from a single sample in a study of identical twins. Via MiXCR, TCRdb re-called the 5' RACE reads, giving one row per CDR3 protein. The sample includes about 240,000 distinct CDR3 sequences, roughly 13% seen only once; the top ten take approximately 4%. This sample also belongs to another study, concerning yellow fever vaccine responses in identical twins.

The sample taken for sequencing was memory (CD45RO+) T cells sorted from blood. These receptors all come from a woman aged 18-29 years in good health.

This clonotype was observed a handful of times. This chain joins TRBV2 and TRBJ1-6; D gene ambiguous. CDR1 is SNHLY, CDR2 FYNNEI, per germline. The CDR3 covers 12 residues. The V end was cut by 6 bases, the J end by 7 bases, with 7 bases between. The CDR3 spells CASRDGNSPLHF. The CDR3 DNA reads TGTGCCAGCAGGGACGGAAATTCACCCCTCCACTTT.

The rearrangement joins TRBV18 to TRBJ1-2; maybe TRBD1 (5 bases). Trimming removed 3 bases at V and 2 bases at J, with 13 bases between. Germline CDR1 reads KGHSH; CDR2 reads LQKENI. The length of the CDR3 is 15 residues. CDR3 residues: CASSPRPDTNYGYTF. In nucleotides, the CDR3 is TGTGCCAGCTCACCCCGGCCGGACACCAACTATGGCTACACCTTC.

The table lists this clonotype with many counts. The junction shows a germline mismatch at one end, possibly a read error. The chain combines TRBV28 with TRBJ2-5; D may be TRBD1 (6 bases). The germline CDR1 and CDR2 sequences are MDHEN and SYDVKM. The CDR3 spans 13 residues. CDR3 amino acids: CASSLRPDSSTNF. In DNA form, the CDR3 reads TGTGCCAGCAGTTTAAGACCGGACAGCTCGACCAACTTC. Together with reference TRBV28 and TRBJ2-5, the CDR3 gives the full variable domain: DVKVTQSSRYLVKRTGEKVFLECVQDMDHENMFWYRQDPGLGLRLIYFSYDVKMKEKGDIPEGYSVSREKKERFSLILESASTNQTSMYLCASSLRPDSSTNFGPGTRLLVL.

In this sample, this clonotype turned up a few times. The J gene is TRBJ2-7, the V gene TRBV27, with TRBD2 identical over 8 bases. Looked up from germline, CDR1 is MNHEY and CDR2 is SMNVEV (reference sequence). The CDR3 has 12 amino acids. V was pared by 6 bases and J by 3 bases, with 1 base of the junction left unmatched. CDR3 coding DNA: TGTGCCAGCAGAGCGGGAGTCTACGAGCAGTACTTC. It yields the protein CASRAGVYEQYF.

This clonotype showed up just a few times. The chain employs TRBV21-1 and TRBJ2-1; the table's D call of TRBD2 was not tested on the DNA. TRBV21-1 is a recognized pseudogene. This CDR3 comprises 19 residues. The chain's CDR3 is CASSKVPWTSGRAYNEQFF. CDR3 bases: TGTGCCAGCAGCAAAGTACCCTGGACTAGCGGGAGGGCCTACAATGAGCAGTTCTTC.

Comments on this clonotype: An end of the junction does not agree with germline; a read error may underlie this. V gene TRBV7-8 combines with J gene TRBJ2-7, with D uncertain. The CDR3 loop spans 12 amino acids. Germline assignment: CDR1 SGHVS and CDR2 FQNEAQ. The chain's CDR3 is CAGSLVIHEQYF. The CDR3 coding sequence is TGTGCCGGCAGCTTAGTCATCCACGAGCAGTACTTC.

This rearrangement joins TRBV7-9 to TRBJ2-3; no definite D call. The CDR3 spans 12 residues. CDR1 is SEHNR, CDR2 FQNEAQ, per germline (reference sequence). Trimming removed 5 bases at V and 6 bases at J, with 9 bases between. The CDR3 DNA reads TGTGCCAGCAGCCCCTCCGATGATACGCAGTATTTT. Translating it yields CASSPSDDTQYF.